The 8 T cell receptor beta chains given below trace back to one sample, sequenced in a study of blood T cell repertoires in COVID-19. TCRdb's copy holds only in-frame clones and misses some; the assay was immunoSEQ multiplex PCR. The table has 60,000 to 90,000 clones, approximately 92% seen once. Sample: peripheral blood. The origin of the receptors is a woman aged 80 or older with acute or convalescent COVID-19.

J is TRBJ2-2 and V is TRBV7-6, with 8 bases matching TRBD1. This CDR3 is 15 amino acids long. V was pared by 5 bases and J by 1 base, with 3 bases of the junction left unmatched. CDR1 and CDR2 (germline): SGHVS, FNYEAQ. For the CDR3, the DNA is TGTGCCAGCAGCCCAGGACAGGGGAACACCGGGGAGCTGTTTTTT. This translates into CASSPGQGNTGELFF.

The chain has TRBV23-1 and TRBJ1-1; the match to TRBD1 covers 7 bases. TRBV23-1 is noted as an ORF with a role that remains uncertain. V gave up 2 bases and J gave up 1 base; unmatched junction bases: 16. The CDR3 totals 19 residues. The CDR3 DNA reads as TGCGCCAGCAGTCAAGCCTGCCCGACAGGGCCTTTACGGAACACTGAAGCTTTCTTT. Its protein is CASSQACPTGPLRNTEAFF.

This clone has only one observation. The gene calls are TRBV9 and TRBJ2-1; 7 positions match TRBD1. Germline loops: CDR1 SGDLS, CDR2 YYNGEE. The V segment lost 3 bases and the J segment 10 bases; nucleotides outside the gene matches: 10. The CDR3 covers 14 residues. The CDR3 loop reads CASSAYDRVSEQFF. The CDR3 nucleotides read TGTGCCAGCAGCGCATACGACAGGGTGAGCGAGCAGTTCTTC.

This chain links TRBV7-8 with TRBJ2-1; D is uncertain. The CDR3 has 13 amino acids. The V end was cut by 4 bases, the J end by 6 bases, with 10 bases between. Germline V gene lookup returns CDR1 SGHVS and CDR2 FQNEAQ. Here the CDR3 DNA reads TGTGCCAGCAGCTCGCCATCGGTCAATGAGCAGTTCTTC. Residues: CASSSPSVNEQFF.

The chain employs TRBV4-3 and TRBJ1-3; D gene uncertain. CDR1 is LGHNA and CDR2 is YSLEER in the germline V gene. The germline V and J ends were trimmed by 0 bases and 0 bases, with 12 bases remaining between them. The CDR3 loop spans 17 amino acids. The CDR3 reads CASSQEPLGVSGNTIYF. CDR3 DNA: TGCGCCAGCAGCCAAGAGCCCCTGGGAGTCTCTGGAAACACCATATATTTT.

This clone was counted a single time. The CDR3, as DNA: TGTGCCAGCAGCCAACAGTTCGAGCAGTACTTC. Protein: CASSQQFEQYF. V gene TRBV3-1 (or the pseudogene TRBV3-2) combines with J gene TRBJ2-7; D not resolved. With 2 bases removed from V and 6 bases from J, the gap between germline ends came to 5 bases. Germline V lookup: CDR1 LGHDT, CDR2 YNNKEL (reference sequence). The CDR3 has 11 residues.

V is TRBV12-3 or TRBV12-4 and J is TRBJ1-2; TRBD1 matches at 8 bases. This CDR3 is built from 13 residues. With 6 bases clipped from V and 7 bases from J, the junction kept 7 bases outside the gene matches. The chain's CDR3 is CASRMTGVLGYTF. Here the CDR3 DNA reads TGTGCCAGCAGAATGACAGGGGTTCTTGGCTACACCTTC.

On this clone: Sequence at one end of the junction differs from germline and may be a read error. This chain connects TRBV5-1 to TRBJ2-1; unclear D gene. This CDR3 has 14 amino acids. Germline CDR1 is SGHRS and CDR2 is YFSETQ. The CDR3 DNA follows: TGCGCCAGCAGCTTGGCCGGGTCGTACACTGAGCAGTTCTTC. It codes for CASSLAGSYTEQFF.